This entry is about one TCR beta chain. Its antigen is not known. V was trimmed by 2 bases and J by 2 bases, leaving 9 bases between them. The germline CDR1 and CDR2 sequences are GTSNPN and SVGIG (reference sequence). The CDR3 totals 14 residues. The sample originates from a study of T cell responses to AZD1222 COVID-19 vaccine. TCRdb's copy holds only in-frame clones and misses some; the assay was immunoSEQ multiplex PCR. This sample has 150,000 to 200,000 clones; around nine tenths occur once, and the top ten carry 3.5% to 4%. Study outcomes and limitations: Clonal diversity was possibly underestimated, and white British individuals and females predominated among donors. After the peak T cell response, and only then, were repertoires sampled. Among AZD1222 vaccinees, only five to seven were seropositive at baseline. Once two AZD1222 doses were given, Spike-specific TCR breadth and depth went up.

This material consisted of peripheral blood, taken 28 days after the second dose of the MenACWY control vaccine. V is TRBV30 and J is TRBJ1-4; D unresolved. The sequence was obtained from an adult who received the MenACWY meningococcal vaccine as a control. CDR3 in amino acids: CAWSSGPTNEKLFF. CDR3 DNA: TGTGCCTGGAGTTCAGGTCCGACTAATGAAAAACTGTTTTTT.